The clone carrying this T cell receptor (beta chain) was seen only a few times. As processed by the authors: Amplification of reference gene primers provided the estimated nucleated cell counts. Clones were read by immunoSEQ multiplex PCR, and TCRdb kept only the in-frame ones, dropping some. Clone size and V and J calls were adopted from that table, with D and trimming inferred from the DNA. In the table there are roughly 100,000 clones, about 90% of which are singletons. These data are taken from a study of blood T cell repertoires in COVID-19. Whole-study context: PBMCs, B-cell-depleted T cells, or T cells provided the cDNA or gDNA that made up the material.

Germline V gives CDR1 MNHEY, CDR2 SVGEGT. The CDR3 runs to 15 residues. The J segment lost 2 bases and the V segment lost 2 bases, leaving 5 bases of the junction unmatched. The sample consisted of peripheral blood. This chain links TRBV6-2 or TRBV6-3 with TRBJ2-7, with 8 bases matching TRBD1. The receptor was derived from a human donor in a cohort sampled during active COVID-19. DNA of the CDR3: TGTGCCAGCAGTTACCGGGCAGGGGGCCCCTACGAGCAGTACTTC. This sequence encodes CASSYRAGGPYEQYF.